A single sample is the source of the 10 T cell receptor beta chains below, sequenced in a study of blood T cell repertoires in COVID-19. Generated by immunoSEQ multiplex PCR, the TCRdb table keeps only in-frame clones and is missing some. This repertoire shows 100,000 to 150,000 clones, roughly 80% found once; its top ten account for 25%. Sequencing used peripheral blood. Receptor source: a human donor in a cohort sampled during active COVID-19.

The V and J genes are TRBV4-1 and TRBJ1-1, with a weak D call TRBD1 (6 bases). There are 13 residues in the CDR3. V lost 1 base, J lost 7 bases, and 10 bases lay in between. Germline CDR1 reads MGHRA; CDR2 reads YSYEKL. The CDR3 DNA reads as TGCGCCAGCAGCCAAGCACGACAGGATGAAGCTTTCTTT. It codes for CASSQARQDEAFF.

The J gene is TRBJ2-2, the V gene TRBV2; D perhaps matches TRBD2 (6 bases). CDR1 is SNHLY and CDR2 is FYNNEI in the germline V gene. The CDR3 covers 15 residues. V was trimmed by 6 bases and J by 1 base, leaving 12 bases between them. The CDR3 sequence: CASSGGTLNTGELFF. DNA of the CDR3: TGTGCCAGCAGCGGAGGGACTTTGAACACCGGGGAGCTGTTTTTT.

The V and J genes are TRBV15 and TRBJ2-1; 7 nucleotides match TRBD1. Germline CDR1 is LNHNV and CDR2 is YYDKDF (reference sequence). The CDR3 is 14 residues long. The V and J ends lost 0 bases and 4 bases, in that order; junction bases with no gene match: 0. The CDR3 sequence: CATSREGQYNEQFF. CDR3 coding DNA: TGTGCCACCAGCAGAGAGGGACAGTACAATGAGCAGTTCTTC. Variable domain in full (rest from reference TRBV15 and TRBJ2-1): DAMVIQNPRYQVTQFGKPVTLSCSQTLNHNVMYWYQQKSSQAPKLLFHYYDKDFNNEADTPDNFQSRRPNTSFCFLDIRSPGLGDTAMYLCATSREGQYNEQFFGPGTRLTVL.

The chain joins TRBV19 to TRBJ1-4; no clear D. Per germline, CDR1 LNHDA and CDR2 SQIVND (reference sequence). V lost 3 bases, J lost 10 bases, and 15 bases lay in between. The CDR3 consists of 14 residues. The CDR3 DNA reads TGTGCCAGTAGTATTACCGCGGCCGTTGGAAAACTGTTTTTT. Translating it yields CASSITAAVGKLFF.

J is TRBJ2-7 and V is TRBV28, with D unclear. This CDR3 is built from 16 residues. Between the trimmed V and J ends, which lost 5 bases and 2 bases, there was a span of 19 bases. Germline CDR1 and CDR2: MDHEN and SYDVKM. The CDR3 bases are TGTGCCAGCAGTAGCCACAGCATACAAAATACCTACGAGCAGTACTTC. Its protein is CASSSHSIQNTYEQYF.

DNA for the CDR3: TGTGCCAGCAGCTTAGATGGGGGGACCCAGCAGGAGCAGTTCTTC. Its translation: CASSLDGGTQQEQFF. The rearrangement links TRBV7-8 to TRBJ2-1, with D perhaps matching TRBD2 (6 bases). Trimming removed 1 base at V and 10 bases at J, with 17 bases between. The germline gives CDR1 SGHVS, CDR2 FQNEAQ. The CDR3 consists of 15 residues.

The chain couples TRBV9 to TRBJ1-2, with D possibly being TRBD1 (6 bases). The germline V gene encodes CDR1 SGDLS and CDR2 YYNGEE. The CDR3 is 16 amino acids. V was trimmed by 0 bases and J by 8 bases, leaving 20 bases between them. CDR3 coding DNA: TGTGCCAGCAGCGTAGGGGTCGACAGGCCCGAAGGGGGCTACACCTTC. It yields the protein CASSVGVDRPEGGYTF.

The chain links TRBV18 to TRBJ2-1, with TRBD1 matching 7 bases. Germline values: CDR1 KGHSH, CDR2 LQKENI. The CDR3 contains 13 residues. Losses at the gene ends were 4 bases for V and 7 bases for J; bases not matched to a gene: 4. The CDR3 bases are TGTGCCAGCTCACGCATACAGGGGAATGAGCAGTTCTTC. It translates to CASSRIQGNEQFF.

The rearrangement uses TRBV20-1 and TRBJ2-1; 9 bases are a match to TRBD2. The V and J ends lost 3 bases and 9 bases, in that order; junction bases with no gene match: 9. Germline-derived CDR1 and CDR2 are DFQATT and SNEGSKA (reference sequence). This CDR3 has 14 amino acids. CDR3 in DNA: TGCAGTGCTAGTAGCGGGGGTATATCGAGTGAGCAGTTCTTC. Its protein product is CSASSGGISSEQFF.

V is TRBV19 and J is TRBJ1-3; a weak D match, TRBD1 (6 bases). The CDR3 extends over 13 amino acids. Germline CDR1 is LNHDA and CDR2 is SQIVND (reference sequence). CDR3 in DNA: TGTGCGACCGCAGGGGCCTCTGGAAACACCATATATTTT. It translates to CATAGASGNTIYF. Full variable domain (rest looked up from reference TRBV19 and TRBJ1-3): DGGITQSPKYLFRKEGQNVTLSCEQNLNHDAMYWYRQDPGQGLRLIYYSQIVNDFQKGDIAEGYSVSREKKESFPLTVTSAQKNPTAFYLCATAGASGNTIYFGEGSWLTVV.